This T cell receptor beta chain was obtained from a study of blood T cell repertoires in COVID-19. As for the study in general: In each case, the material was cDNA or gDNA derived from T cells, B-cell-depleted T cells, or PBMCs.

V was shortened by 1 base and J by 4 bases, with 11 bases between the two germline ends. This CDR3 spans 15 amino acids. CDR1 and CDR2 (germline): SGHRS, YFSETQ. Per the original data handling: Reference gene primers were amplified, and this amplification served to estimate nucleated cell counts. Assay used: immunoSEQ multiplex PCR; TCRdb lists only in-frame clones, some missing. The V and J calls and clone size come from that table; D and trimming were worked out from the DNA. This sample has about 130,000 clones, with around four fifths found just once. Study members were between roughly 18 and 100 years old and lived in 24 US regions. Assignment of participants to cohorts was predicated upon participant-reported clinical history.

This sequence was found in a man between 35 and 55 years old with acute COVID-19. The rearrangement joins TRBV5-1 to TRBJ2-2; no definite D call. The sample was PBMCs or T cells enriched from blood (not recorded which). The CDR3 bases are TGCGCCAGCAGCTTGAGTGGAGCGAGCACCGGGGAGCTGTTTTTT. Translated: CASSLSGASTGELFF.